This entry features one T cell receptor (beta chain) sequence. Antigen specificity is unknown. Trimming cost V 3 bases and J 7 bases, with 6 bases left between them. CDR3 size: 12 residues. The V gene's germline CDR1 is SGHNT and CDR2 YENEEA. Generated by immunoSEQ multiplex PCR, the TCRdb table keeps only in-frame clones and is missing some. Seen here are some 54,000 clones, 82% observed once, and the top ten hold 12% to 15%. These data belong to a study of identifying expanded T cells in peripheral blood. General study points: Over about two and four weeks, about 15 and 19 clones changed, versus approximately 1.1 between replicates.

This receptor was identified in a person between 18 and 70 years old in good health. Sequenced sample: blood. The chain uses TRBV11-3 and TRBJ2-2; D call uncertain. DNA for the CDR3: TGTGCCAGCAGCTTTGGTGGCGGGGAGCTGTTTTTT. The encoded protein is CASSFGGGELFF.